This is a list of T cell receptor beta chains from one sample in a study of long-term antiretroviral therapy in people with HIV. The table came from immunoSEQ multiplex PCR; TCRdb's copy has only in-frame clones and leaves some out. Among 13,000 or so clones listed, 80% were seen once. The sample in question was unsorted PBMCs, obtained 3.2 years before starting antiretroviral therapy. The receptors shown here come from a man between 40 and 49 years old with HIV. CDR3s include the opening cysteine and the closing phenylalanine or tryptophan. A D gene is named only where the DNA matches it firmly. Not all rows give a size; the values are once, few, many and, for expanded clones, a class.

>.|TRBV5-1|TRBJ1-1|TRBD1
CASSPQGGTEAFF
TGCGCCAGCAGCCCGCAGGGGGGTACTGAAGCTTTCTTT
>medium-sized|TRBV19|TRBJ2-1|.
CASSKVSGPFNEQFF
TGTGCCAGTAGTAAAGTCTCCGGGCCCTTCAATGAGCAGTTCTTC
>.|TRBV19|TRBJ1-5|.
CASTPQGAGRNQPQHF
TGTGCCAGTACCCCACAGGGCGCAGGGCGGAATCAGCCCCAGCATTTT
>few|TRBV12-5|TRBJ1-5|.
CASGFIGEGNQPQHF
TGTGCTAGTGGTTTTATTGGGGAGGGCAATCAGCCCCAGCATTTT
>.|TRBV7-8|TRBJ1-2|.
CASSLDRTTGYTF
TGTGCCAGCAGCTTAGATAGGACTACGGGCTACACCTTC
>.|TRBV7-3|TRBJ2-3|.
CASSSGAGAADTQYF
TGTGCCAGCAGCTCCGGGGCGGGCGCGGCAGATACGCAGTATTTT
>.|TRBV2|TRBJ2-3|.
CASSVLSGQIHTDTQYF
TGTGCCAGCAGTGTGCTTTCGGGTCAAATCCACACAGATACGCAGTATTTT
>once|TRBV7-9|TRBJ2-3|.
CASSLSSTDTQYF
TGTGCCAGCAGCTTATCCAGTACTGATACGCAGTATTTT
>.|TRBV18|TRBJ2-1|TRBD2
CASSPSSGAPNEQFF
TGTGCCAGCTCACCATCTAGCGGGGCCCCCAATGAGCAGTTCTTC
>.|TRBV5-1|TRBJ1-6|.
CASSSDIGNSPLHF
TGCGCCAGCAGCTCGGACATTGGGAATTCACCCCTCCACTTT
>.|TRBV9|TRBJ2-2|TRBD1
CASSTTGENYRTGELFF
TGTGCCAGCAGCACTACAGGGGAGAATTATCGGACCGGGGAGCTGTTTTTT
>.|TRBV6-1|TRBJ1-1|.
CASSEWAGRVTEAFF
TGTGCCAGCAGTGAATGGGCTGGGAGGGTAACTGAAGCTTTCTTT
>.|TRBV27|TRBJ2-7|.
CASSLSAGTVNYEQYF
TGTGCCAGCAGCTTATCGGCGGGTACTGTTAATTACGAGCAGTACTTC
>.|TRBV7-9|TRBJ1-1|.
CASSFSPGNTEAFF
TGTGCCAGCAGCTTCTCCCCGGGGAACACTGAAGCTTTCTTT
>.|TRBV5-1|TRBJ2-5|.
CASSLEREGPRETQYF
TGCGCCAGCAGCTTGGAAAGAGAGGGGCCGAGGGAGACCCAGTACTTC
>.|TRBV5-1|TRBJ1-4|.
CASSLQGPGEKLFF
TGCGCCAGCAGCTTGCAGGGGCCCGGTGAAAAACTGTTTTTT
>.|TRBV5-6|TRBJ1-1|.
CASSLGAQGNTEAFF
TGTGCCAGCAGCTTGGGGGCCCAGGGGAACACTGAAGCTTTCTTT
>.|TRBV30|TRBJ2-7|TRBD2
CAWSVHIASGGSGEQYF
TGTGCCTGGAGTGTACATATCGCTAGCGGGGGATCGGGGGAGCAGTACTTC
>.|TRBV7-6|TRBJ2-7|TRBD2
CASSLLTGGSSYEQYF
TGTGCCAGCAGCTTACTTACGGGGGGAAGCTCCTACGAGCAGTACTTC
>.|TRBV19|TRBJ2-1|.
CASSIGRDNEQFF
TGTGCCAGTAGTATTGGCAGAGACAATGAGCAGTTCTTC
>medium-sized|TRBV4-1|TRBJ1-1|.
CASSQDPRQTFNTEAFF
TGCGCCAGCAGCCAAGATCCCCGACAGACCTTTAACACTGAAGCTTTCTTT
>.|TRBV6-1|TRBJ2-3|.
CASRQGPYGTDTQYF
TGTGCCAGCAGACAGGGTCCGTACGGCACAGATACGCAGTATTTT
>.|TRBV6-5|TRBJ1-6|.
CASSYRNSPLHF
TGTGCCAGCAGTTACAGGAATTCACCCCTCCACTTT
>.|TRBV21-1|TRBJ2-7|.
CASAGSRYEQYF
TGTGCCAGTGCCGGGTCTAGATACGAGCAGTACTTC
>.|TRBV12-5|TRBJ1-4|.
CASGFALGGAVPNEKLFF
TGTGCTAGTGGTTTTGCCCTGGGGGGGGCCGTCCCTAATGAAAAACTGTTTTTT
>.|TRBV11-3|TRBJ2-1|.
CASSRARGDEQFF
TGTGCCAGCAGCCGGGCCAGGGGCGATGAGCAGTTCTTC
>.|TRBV5-1|TRBJ1-4|.
CASSLDTGTNEKLFF
TGCGCCAGCAGCCTGGATACGGGGACTAATGAAAAACTGTTTTTT
>.|TRBV30|TRBJ1-6|TRBD1
CAWSGQGSYNSPLHF
TGTGCCTGGAGTGGACAGGGGTCCTATAATTCACCCCTCCACTTT
>.|TRBV29-1|TRBJ2-7|TRBD1
CSVVGTGYDEQYF
TGCAGCGTTGTCGGGACAGGGTACGACGAGCAGTACTTC
>.|TRBV27|TRBJ1-1|.
CASKLTANTEAFF
TGTGCCAGCAAGTTGACCGCGAACACTGAAGCTTTCTTT
>.|TRBV27|TRBJ2-1|.
CASSAALGGSYNEQFF
TGTGCCAGCAGTGCCGCGTTAGGGGGTTCCTACAATGAGCAGTTCTTC
>.|TRBV9|TRBJ2-3|.
CASSGLGPTTDTQYF
TGTGCCAGCAGCGGTTTGGGCCCAACCACAGATACGCAGTATTTT
>.|TRBV30|TRBJ2-5|.
CAWSQRETQYF
TGTGCCTGGAGTCAAAGGGAGACCCAGTACTTC
>.|TRBV10-3|TRBJ2-7|TRBD1
CAISEGTVYEQYF
TGTGCCATCAGTGAAGGGACAGTCTACGAGCAGTACTTC
>.|TRBV7-9|TRBJ2-7|TRBD1
CASSSLDPPDRANEQYF
TGTGCCAGCAGCTCATTAGATCCTCCGGACAGGGCCAACGAGCAGTACTTC
>.|TRBV19|TRBJ2-3|TRBD2
CASSPGTSGGPSTDTQYF
TGTGCCAGTAGTCCTGGGACTAGCGGGGGCCCTTCCACAGATACGCAGTATTTT
>.|TRBV14|TRBJ1-6|.
CASSQGSGFRNSPLHF
TGTGCCAGCAGCCAAGGGTCGGGGTTCCGGAATTCACCCCTCCACTTT
>few|TRBV2|TRBJ2-3|.
CASFLGTDTDTQYF
TGTGCCAGCTTCCTTGGAACGGACACAGATACGCAGTATTTT
>.|TRBV10-3|TRBJ1-1|TRBD1
CAIRISGGGTEAFF
TGTGCCATAAGAATCTCAGGGGGGGGGACTGAAGCTTTCTTT
>.|TRBV30|TRBJ2-6|.
CAWSSVGANVLTF
TGTGCCTGGAGTTCCGTTGGGGCCAACGTCCTGACTTTC
>few|TRBV10-3|TRBJ1-2|TRBD1
CAISGQGGYGYTF
TGTGCCATCAGTGGACAGGGAGGTTATGGCTACACCTTC
>once|TRBV15|TRBJ1-6|.
CATSPAGAWNSPLHF
TGTGCCACCAGCCCCGCGGGGGCTTGGAATTCACCCCTCCACTTT
>.|TRBV27|TRBJ2-3|.
CASSSRGSTDTQYF
TGTGCCAGCAGTTCCCGGGGTAGCACAGATACGCAGTATTTT
>once|TRBV28|TRBJ1-2|TRBD1
CASSFGTGKGGYTF
TGTGCCAGCAGTTTTGGGACAGGGAAAGGCGGCTACACCTTC
>.|TRBV7-3|TRBJ1-4|.
CASSWDQKLFF
TGTGCCAGCAGCTGGGACCAAAAACTGTTTTTT
>.|TRBV12-5|TRBJ2-7|.
CASGLEPVYEQYF
TGTGCTAGTGGTTTGGAGCCAGTGTACGAGCAGTACTTC
>once|TRBV12-5|TRBJ2-1|TRBD2
CASDRAGGYNEQFF
TGTGCTAGTGATAGGGCGGGGGGGTACAATGAGCAGTTCTTC
>few|TRBV5-6|TRBJ1-6|.
CASSALKAGSNSPLHF
TGTGCCAGCAGCGCACTGAAGGCAGGGAGTAATTCACCCCTCCACTTT
>.|TRBV5-6|TRBJ2-3|.
CASRGYDTQYF
TGTGCCAGCAGGGGATACGATACGCAGTATTTT